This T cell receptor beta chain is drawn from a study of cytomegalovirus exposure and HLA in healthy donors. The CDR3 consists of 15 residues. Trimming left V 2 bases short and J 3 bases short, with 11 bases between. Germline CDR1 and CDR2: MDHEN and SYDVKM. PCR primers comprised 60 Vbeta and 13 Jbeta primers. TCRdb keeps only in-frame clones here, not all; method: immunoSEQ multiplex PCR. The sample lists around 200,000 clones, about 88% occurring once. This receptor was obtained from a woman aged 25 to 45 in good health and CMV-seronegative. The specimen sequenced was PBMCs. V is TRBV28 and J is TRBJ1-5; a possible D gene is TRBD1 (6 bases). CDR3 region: CASSLNRDNNQPQHF. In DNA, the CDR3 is TGTGCCAGCAGTTTAAACAGGGACAACAATCAGCCCCAGCATTTT.